What follows are 10 T cell receptor beta chains derived from one specimen sequenced in a study of control samples from healthy donors and cancer patients. Profiling relied on immunoSEQ multiplex PCR, and the TCRdb table lists in-frame clones only, not all of them. The data hold about 160,000 clones, with approximately 90% observed a single time. Sequenced material: blood. The receptors here all came from a man aged 25 to 40 in good health.

This clone has just one count. J is TRBJ2-5 and V is TRBV12-3 or TRBV12-4; no firm D call. The CDR3 sequence is 12 residues long. Trimming shortened V by 2 bases and J by 7 bases, and 8 bases separated the two germline ends. The CDR3 loop is CASSLSVWTQYF. The CDR3 nucleotides read TGTGCCAGCAGTTTAAGTGTCTGGACCCAGTACTTC.

The chain is built from TRBV7-2 and TRBJ2-1; tentatively, D is TRBD1 or TRBD2 (5 bases each). Germline CDR1 reads SGHTA; CDR2 reads FQGNSA. V lost 0 bases, J lost 5 bases, and 11 bases lay in between. The CDR3 totals 15 residues. CDR3 DNA sequence: TGTGCCAGCAGCTTAGCGGGACCACTAGACAATGAGCAGTTCTTC. Protein: CASSLAGPLDNEQFF.

The rearrangement joins TRBV5-1 to TRBJ1-3; the D gene is possibly TRBD1 (6 bases). This CDR3 comprises 15 residues. Germline V gene data show CDR1 as SGHRS and CDR2 as YFSETQ. The V end lost 2 bases, the J end lost 0 bases, and 9 bases lay between the germline ends. CDR3 amino acids: CASSLGGYSGNTIYF. The CDR3 DNA is TGCGCCAGCAGCTTAGGGGGTTACTCTGGAAACACCATATATTTT.

The chain employs TRBV20-1 and TRBJ2-7; no reliable D call. The CDR3 has 11 amino acids. The V gene lost 6 bases and the J gene lost 3 bases, with 9 bases spanning the gap. CDR1 and CDR2 from the germline V gene are DFQATT and SNEGSKA (reference sequence). This CDR3 is CSARHGYEQYF. The CDR3 DNA follows: TGCAGTGCGAGACACGGCTACGAGCAGTACTTC.

V and J are TRBV7-2 and TRBJ2-2; no reliable D call. The CDR3 extends over 13 amino acids. Germline V CDR1 and CDR2: SGHTA, FQGNSA. V was clipped by 2 bases and J by 4 bases, with 5 bases between them. The CDR3 DNA follows: TGTGCCAGCAGCTTAATAACCACCGGGGAGCTGTTTTTT. This sequence encodes CASSLITTGELFF.

The gene calls are TRBV27 and TRBJ1-6; D uncertain. CDR1 is MNHEY, CDR2 SMNVEV, per germline (reference sequence). Trimming took off 6 bases at V and 8 bases at J, with 11 bases between the two ends. The CDR3 is 13 amino acids. The chain's CDR3 is CASRAREDSPLHF. In DNA, the CDR3 is TGTGCCAGCAGGGCCCGAGAGGATTCACCCCTCCACTTT.

Notes on this clone: Distinct nucleotide sequences in the sample also encode this CDR3. The chain recombines TRBV2 with TRBJ2-7; no definite D call. The CDR3 has 11 residues. With 7 bases removed from V and 3 bases from J, the gap between germline ends came to 7 bases. Germline V CDR1 and CDR2: SNHLY, FYNNEI. The CDR3 spells CASMGGYEQYF. CDR3 nucleotides: TGTGCCAGCATGGGCGGCTACGAGCAGTACTTC.

This clone appeared a single time. The chain carries TRBV5-4 and TRBJ1-6, with D perhaps TRBD1 (6 bases). Germline V gene data show CDR1 as SGHNT and CDR2 as YYREEE (reference sequence). CDR3 length equals 15 residues. V lost 4 bases, J lost 9 bases, and 17 bases lay in between. CDR3 in DNA: TGTGCCAGCAGCCTTGACAGGAGCGGGGGTTCACCCCTCCACTTT. This translates into CASSLDRSGGSPLHF.

The V call is TRBV5-1, the J call TRBJ2-3; either TRBD1 or TRBD2 may fit D (5 bases each). The V gene's germline CDR1 is SGHRS and CDR2 YFSETQ. V lost 0 bases, J lost 2 bases, and 7 bases lay in between. The CDR3 totals 14 residues. The DNA of the CDR3 is TGCGCCAGCAGCTTGGACGGGGCCACAGATACGCAGTATTTT. Translation gives CASSLDGATDTQYF.

The genes are TRBV7-2 and TRBJ1-1; D might be TRBD1 (6 bases). CDR1 and CDR2 (germline): SGHTA, FQGNSA. This CDR3 has 15 amino acids. With 5 bases removed from V and 2 bases from J, the gap between germline ends came to 15 bases. The CDR3 loop is CASSPRSGANTEAFF. The CDR3 nucleotides read TGTGCCAGCAGCCCTCGCTCGGGGGCAAACACTGAAGCTTTCTTT.